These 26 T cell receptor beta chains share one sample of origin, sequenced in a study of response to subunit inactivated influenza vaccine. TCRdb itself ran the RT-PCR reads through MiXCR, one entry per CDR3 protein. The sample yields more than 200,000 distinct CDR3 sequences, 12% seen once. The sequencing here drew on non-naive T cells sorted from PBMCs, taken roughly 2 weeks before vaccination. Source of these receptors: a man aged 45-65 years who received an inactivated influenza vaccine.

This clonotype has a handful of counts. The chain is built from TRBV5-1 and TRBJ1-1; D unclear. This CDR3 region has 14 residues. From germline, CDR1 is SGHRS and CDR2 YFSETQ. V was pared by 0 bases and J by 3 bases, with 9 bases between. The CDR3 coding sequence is TGCGCCAGCAGCTTGGTTGGGTTTGACACTGAAGCTTTCTTT. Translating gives CASSLVGFDTEAFF.

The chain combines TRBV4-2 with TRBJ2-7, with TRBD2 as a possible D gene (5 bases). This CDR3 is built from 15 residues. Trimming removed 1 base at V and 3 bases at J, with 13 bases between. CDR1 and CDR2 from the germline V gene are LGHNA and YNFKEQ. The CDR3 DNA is TGTGCCAGCAGCCAAGCGAACACCGACTACTACGAGCAGTACTTC. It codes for CASSQANTDYYEQYF.

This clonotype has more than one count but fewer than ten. CDR3 nucleotides: TGTGCCAGCAGACCGACTATCGGGGTTCAAGAGACCCAGTACTTC. Its translation: CASRPTIGVQETQYF. The chain couples TRBV6-1 to TRBJ2-5, with a weak D call TRBD2 (5 bases). The CDR3 extends over 15 amino acids. The V gene lost 6 bases and the J gene lost 2 bases, with 16 bases spanning the gap. Germline loops: CDR1 MNHNS, CDR2 SASEGT.

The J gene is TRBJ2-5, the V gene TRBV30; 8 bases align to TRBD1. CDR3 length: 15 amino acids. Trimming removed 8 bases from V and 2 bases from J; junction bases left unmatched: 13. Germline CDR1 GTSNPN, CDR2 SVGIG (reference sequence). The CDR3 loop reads CALLDRGGFQETQYF. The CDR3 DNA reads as TGTGCCCTACTCGACAGGGGTGGGTTTCAAGAGACCCAGTACTTC.

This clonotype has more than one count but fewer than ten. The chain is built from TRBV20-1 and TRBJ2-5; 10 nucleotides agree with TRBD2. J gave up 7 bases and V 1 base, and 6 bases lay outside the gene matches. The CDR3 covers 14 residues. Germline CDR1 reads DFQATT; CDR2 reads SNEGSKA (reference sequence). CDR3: CSARGGLAGATQYF. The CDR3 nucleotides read TGCAGTGCTAGAGGCGGGCTAGCGGGGGCGACCCAGTACTTC.

CDR3 in amino acids: CASRRVLRTGELFF. CDR3 DNA: TGTGCCAGCAGACGGGTCCTGCGGACCGGGGAGCTGTTTTTT. V gene TRBV12-3 or TRBV12-4 combines with J gene TRBJ2-2; no clear D gene. V lost 6 bases and J lost 5, with 13 bases in between. The CDR3 has 14 amino acids.

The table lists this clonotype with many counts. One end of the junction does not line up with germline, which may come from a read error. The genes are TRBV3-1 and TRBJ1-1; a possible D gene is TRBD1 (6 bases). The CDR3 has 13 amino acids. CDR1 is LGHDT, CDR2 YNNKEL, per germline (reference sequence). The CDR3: CASSQGGNTEAFF. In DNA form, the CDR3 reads TGCGCCAGCAGCCAAGGGGGGAACACTGAAGCTTTCTTT.

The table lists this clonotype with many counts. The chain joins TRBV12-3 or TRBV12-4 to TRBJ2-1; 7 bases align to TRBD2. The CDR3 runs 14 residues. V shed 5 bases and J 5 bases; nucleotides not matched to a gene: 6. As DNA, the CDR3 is TGTGCCAGCAGTGCCGGGACTACGAACAATGAGCAGTTCTTC. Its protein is CASSAGTTNNEQFF.

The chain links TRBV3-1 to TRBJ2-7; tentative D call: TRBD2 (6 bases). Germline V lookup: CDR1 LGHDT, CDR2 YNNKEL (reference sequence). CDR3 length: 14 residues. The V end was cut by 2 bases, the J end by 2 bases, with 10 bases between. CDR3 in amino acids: CASSQRGIAYEQYF. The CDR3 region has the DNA TGTGCCAGCAGCCAACGCGGGATAGCCTACGAGCAGTACTTC.

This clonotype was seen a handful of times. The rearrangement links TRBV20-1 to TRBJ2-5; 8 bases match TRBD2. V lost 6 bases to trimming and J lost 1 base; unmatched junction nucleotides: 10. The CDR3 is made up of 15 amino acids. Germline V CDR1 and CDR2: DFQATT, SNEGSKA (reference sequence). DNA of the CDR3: TGCAGTGCCCTCGTCGCGGGGGGACTCCAAGAGACCCAGTACTTC. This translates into CSALVAGGLQETQYF.

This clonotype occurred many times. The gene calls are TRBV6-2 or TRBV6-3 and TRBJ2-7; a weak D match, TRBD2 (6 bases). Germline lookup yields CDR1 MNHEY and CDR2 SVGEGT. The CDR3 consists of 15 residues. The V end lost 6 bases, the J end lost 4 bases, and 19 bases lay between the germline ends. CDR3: CASSKYTGTAYEQYF. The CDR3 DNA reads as TGTGCCAGCAGCAAATATACCGGGACTGCTTACGAGCAGTACTTC.

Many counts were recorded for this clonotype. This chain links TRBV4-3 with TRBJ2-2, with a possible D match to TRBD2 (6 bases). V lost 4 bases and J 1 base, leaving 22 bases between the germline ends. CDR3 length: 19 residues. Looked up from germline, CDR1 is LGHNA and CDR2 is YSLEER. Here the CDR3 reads CASSPGGLVLRRNTGELFF. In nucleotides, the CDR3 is TGCGCCAGCAGCCCCGGAGGGTTGGTCCTCAGGAGGAACACCGGGGAGCTGTTTTTT.

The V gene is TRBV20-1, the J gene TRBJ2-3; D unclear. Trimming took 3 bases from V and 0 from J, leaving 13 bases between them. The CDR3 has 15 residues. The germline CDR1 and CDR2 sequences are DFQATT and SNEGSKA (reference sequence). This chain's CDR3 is CSASPFAGSTDTQYF. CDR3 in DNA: TGCAGTGCTAGCCCGTTCGCTGGGAGCACAGATACGCAGTATTTT.

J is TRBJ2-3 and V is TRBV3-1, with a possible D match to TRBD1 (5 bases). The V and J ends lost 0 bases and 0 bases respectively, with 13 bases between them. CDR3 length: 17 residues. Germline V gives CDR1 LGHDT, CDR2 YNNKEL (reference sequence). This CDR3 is CASSQEYRSPSTDTQYF. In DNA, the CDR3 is TGTGCCAGCAGCCAAGAGTACAGGTCCCCTAGCACAGATACGCAGTATTTT.

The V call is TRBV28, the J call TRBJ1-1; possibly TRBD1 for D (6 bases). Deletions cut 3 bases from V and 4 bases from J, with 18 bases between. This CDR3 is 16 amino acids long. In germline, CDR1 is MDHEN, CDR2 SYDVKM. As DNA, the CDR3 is TGTGCCAGCAGTTTTAGGTCAGGGGAGGGGGGCACTGAAGCTTTCTTT. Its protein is CASSFRSGEGGTEAFF.

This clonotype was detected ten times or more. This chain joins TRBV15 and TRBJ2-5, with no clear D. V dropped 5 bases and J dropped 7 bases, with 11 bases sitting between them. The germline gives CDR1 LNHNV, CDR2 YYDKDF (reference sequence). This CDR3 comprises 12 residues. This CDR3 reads CATSAARGTQYF. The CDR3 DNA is TGTGCCACCAGCGCCGCACGCGGGACCCAGTACTTC.

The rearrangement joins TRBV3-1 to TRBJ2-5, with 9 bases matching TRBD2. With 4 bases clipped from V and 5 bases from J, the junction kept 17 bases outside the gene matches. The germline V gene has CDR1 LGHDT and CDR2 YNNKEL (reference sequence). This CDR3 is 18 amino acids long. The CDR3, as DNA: TGTGCCAGCAGCCTTTATCGCGGGAGGGCCGAAGGAATGGAGACCCAGTACTTC. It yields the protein CASSLYRGRAEGMETQYF.

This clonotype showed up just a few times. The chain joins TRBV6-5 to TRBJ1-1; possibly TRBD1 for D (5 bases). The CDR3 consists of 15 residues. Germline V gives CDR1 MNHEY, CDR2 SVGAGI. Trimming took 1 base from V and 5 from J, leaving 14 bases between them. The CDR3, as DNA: TGTGCCAGCAGTTACTTAGGGGTAGGGTATACTGAAGCTTTCTTT. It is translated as CASSYLGVGYTEAFF.

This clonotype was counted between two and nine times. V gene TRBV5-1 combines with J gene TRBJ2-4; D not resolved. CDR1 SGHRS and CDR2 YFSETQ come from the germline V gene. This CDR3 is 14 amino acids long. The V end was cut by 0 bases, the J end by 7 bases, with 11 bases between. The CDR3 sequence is CASSLDGRRNIQYF. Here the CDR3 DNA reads TGCGCCAGCAGCTTGGACGGGCGGCGGAACATTCAGTACTTC.

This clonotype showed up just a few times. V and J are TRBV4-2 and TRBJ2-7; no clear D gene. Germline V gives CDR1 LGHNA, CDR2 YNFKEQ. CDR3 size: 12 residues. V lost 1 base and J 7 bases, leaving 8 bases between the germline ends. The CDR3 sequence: CASSQVKGEQYF. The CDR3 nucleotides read TGTGCCAGCAGCCAAGTCAAAGGGGAGCAGTACTTC.

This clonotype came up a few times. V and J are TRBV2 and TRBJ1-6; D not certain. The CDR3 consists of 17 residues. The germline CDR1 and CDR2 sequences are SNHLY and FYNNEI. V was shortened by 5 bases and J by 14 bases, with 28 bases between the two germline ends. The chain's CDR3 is CASSQELVGPLIQALHF. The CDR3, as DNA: TGTGCCAGCAGTCAAGAGTTGGTCGGACCATTAATTCAGGCCCTCCACTTT.

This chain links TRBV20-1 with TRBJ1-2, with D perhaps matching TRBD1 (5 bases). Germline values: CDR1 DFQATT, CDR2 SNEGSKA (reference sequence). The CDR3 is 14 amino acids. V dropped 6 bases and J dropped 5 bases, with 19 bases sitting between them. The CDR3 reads CSAHVGGSLYGYTF. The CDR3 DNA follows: TGCAGTGCCCACGTGGGGGGGTCCCTGTATGGCTACACCTTC.

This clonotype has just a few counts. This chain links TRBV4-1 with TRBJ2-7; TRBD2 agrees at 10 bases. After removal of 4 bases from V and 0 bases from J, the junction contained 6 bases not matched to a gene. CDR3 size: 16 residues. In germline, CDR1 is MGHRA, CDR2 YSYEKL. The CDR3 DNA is TGCGCCAGCAGCCCGGGGACTAGCGCAAACTCCTACGAGCAGTACTTC. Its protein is CASSPGTSANSYEQYF.

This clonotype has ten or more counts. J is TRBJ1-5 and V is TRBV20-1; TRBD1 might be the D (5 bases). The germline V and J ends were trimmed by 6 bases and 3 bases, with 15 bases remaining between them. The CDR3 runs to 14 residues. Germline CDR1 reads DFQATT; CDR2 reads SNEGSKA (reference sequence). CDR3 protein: CSAKRDSDNQPQHF. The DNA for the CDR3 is TGCAGTGCCAAGCGCGACAGTGACAATCAGCCCCAGCATTTT.

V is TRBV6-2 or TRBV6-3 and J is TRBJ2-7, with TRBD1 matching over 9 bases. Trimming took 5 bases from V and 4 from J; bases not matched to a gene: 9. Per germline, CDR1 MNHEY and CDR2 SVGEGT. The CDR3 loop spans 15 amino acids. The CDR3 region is CASSGAGQGRYEQYF. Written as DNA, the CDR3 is TGTGCCAGCAGTGGGGCCGGACAGGGGAGGTACGAGCAGTACTTC.

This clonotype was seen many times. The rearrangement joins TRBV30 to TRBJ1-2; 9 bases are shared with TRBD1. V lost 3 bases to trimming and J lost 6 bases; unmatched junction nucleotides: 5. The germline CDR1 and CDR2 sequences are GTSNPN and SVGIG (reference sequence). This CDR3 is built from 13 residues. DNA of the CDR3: TGTGCCTGGAGCGCCGGGACAGGGAATGGCTACACCTTC. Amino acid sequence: CAWSAGTGNGYTF.